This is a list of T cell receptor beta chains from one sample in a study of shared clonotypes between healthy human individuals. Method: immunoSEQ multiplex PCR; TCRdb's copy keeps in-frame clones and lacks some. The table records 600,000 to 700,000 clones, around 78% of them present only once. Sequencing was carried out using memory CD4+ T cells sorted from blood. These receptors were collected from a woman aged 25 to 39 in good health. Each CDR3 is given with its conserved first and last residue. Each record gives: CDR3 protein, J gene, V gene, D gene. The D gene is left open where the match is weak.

CDR3aa: CATSGLDRGRSNQPQHF
j_gene: TRBJ1-5
v_gene: TRBV15
d_gene: TRBD1

CDR3aa: CSAYMVYEQYF
j_gene: TRBJ2-7
v_gene: TRBV20-1
d_gene: -

CDR3aa: CATSREKVRGGHEQYF
j_gene: TRBJ2-7
v_gene: TRBV15
d_gene: -

CDR3aa: CASSPMTSPTTSYEQYF
j_gene: TRBJ2-7
v_gene: TRBV19
d_gene: TRBD2

CDR3aa: CASSGTANTGELFF
j_gene: TRBJ2-2
v_gene: TRBV7-7
d_gene: -

CDR3aa: CASTKDARANVLTF
j_gene: TRBJ2-6
v_gene: TRBV5-1
d_gene: -

CDR3aa: CASSLADSYEQYF
j_gene: TRBJ2-7
v_gene: TRBV27
d_gene: TRBD2

CDR3aa: CASSLALTAREAFF
j_gene: TRBJ1-1
v_gene: TRBV7-6
d_gene: -

CDR3aa: CASSPEGAGTDTQYF
j_gene: TRBJ2-3
v_gene: TRBV28
d_gene: -

CDR3aa: CATRGGDYEQYF
j_gene: TRBJ2-7
v_gene: TRBV6-5
d_gene: -

CDR3aa: CASSQDRGAGANVLTF
j_gene: TRBJ2-6
v_gene: TRBV4-2
d_gene: -

CDR3aa: CASSLAPQETQYF
j_gene: TRBJ2-5
v_gene: TRBV5-1
d_gene: -

CDR3aa: CASKTGRNTEAFF
j_gene: TRBJ1-1
v_gene: TRBV19
d_gene: -

CDR3aa: CASSETYNEQFF
j_gene: TRBJ2-1
v_gene: TRBV5-4
d_gene: -

CDR3aa: CASRCKDGSSGANVLTF
j_gene: TRBJ2-6
v_gene: TRBV12-2
d_gene: -

CDR3aa: CATTTGPGQVIF
j_gene: TRBJ2-1
v_gene: TRBV28
d_gene: -

CDR3aa: CASSSTTEAFF
j_gene: TRBJ1-1
v_gene: TRBV18
d_gene: -

CDR3aa: CASSGGGTGGYTF
j_gene: TRBJ1-2
v_gene: TRBV2
d_gene: -